This TCR beta chain is from a study of cytomegalovirus exposure and HLA in healthy donors. Unrecorded immune exposures were likely, despite nominal health at sampling. V was pared by 4 bases and J by 4 bases, with 11 bases of the junction left unmatched. The CDR3 totals 16 residues. Per the germline V gene, CDR1 is KGHSH and CDR2 is LQKENI. The PCR contained 60 Vbeta and 13 Jbeta primers. Profiled with immunoSEQ multiplex PCR; TCRdb holds only in-frame clones, not every one. The sample holds some 110,000 clones, 77% seen once. The chain recombines TRBV18 with TRBJ1-1; TRBD1 matches at 8 bases. The TCR was taken from a middle-aged woman in good health and CMV-seropositive. The sample was PBMCs. The DNA of the CDR3 is TGTGCCAGCTCACTGGAATCAGGGGGCTTGGGCACTGAAGCTTTCTTT. Its protein is CASSLESGGLGTEAFF.